This T cell receptor beta chain originates from a study of response to subunit inactivated influenza vaccine (dated by TCRdb to about 2018). With respect to the entire study: Deep quantitative T cell receptor repertoire profiling was used in the study to track responses to a trivalent subunit inactivated influenza vaccine. What the work shows at the level of the full study, not this receptor alone: The authors proposed that each seasonal influenza vaccination may bring in only a limited number of new T cells.

Libraries were made using RT-PCR. TCRdb shows the sequencer as Illumina HiSeq 2500. TCRdb itself trimmed the public reads at Q25 with fastp, ran MiXCR and retained productive beta chains. Rows with a matching CDR3 protein are joined into one entry that keeps the most common DNA and genes. The sample profile shows 650,000 to 800,000 distinct CDR3 sequences; approximately 13% of them were found once. The ten largest clones represent around 6.5% of the sample. Reading the germline V gene gives CDR1 LGHNA and CDR2 YNFKEQ. The CDR3 runs 17 amino acids, cysteine and phenylalanine included. The entry retains the CDR3 DNA only, 51 bases that are in frame from base 1. Trimming takes 2 bases off V and 0 bases off J; junction bases not matched to a gene: 2. This clonotype was observed at least ten times. Its antigen specificity is not known. Per-base qualities were not stored, and no clone one base away is much larger.

This specimen was PBMCs from blood, taken about 14 days before vaccination. The sequence was collected from a middle-aged man who received an inactivated influenza vaccine. Donor details come from another sample of the same person, matched by shared clones. Recombination linked TRBV4-2 to TRBJ1-4; the junction holds 11 bases that match TRBD1. The CDR3 reads as follows: CASSQPGQGATNEKLFF. DNA sequence: TGTGCCAGCAGCCAACCGGGACAGGGGGCAACTAATGAAAAACTGTTTTTT.